This TCR beta chain was obtained from a study of T cell repertoires in cytomegalovirus infection. TCRdb itself ran the reads through MiXCR, one entry per CDR3 protein. The table includes about 680,000 distinct CDR3 sequences, approximately 24% detected once. CDR3 size: 16 residues. The germline V and J ends were trimmed by 5 bases and 5 bases, with 22 bases remaining between them. Germline CDR1 and CDR2: SEHNR and FQNEAQ (reference sequence). This clonotype was recorded many times. The clonotype was recovered from a human donor in good health (CMV status not recorded). Some clones in this sample may be carry-over from other donors' samples. V is TRBV7-9 and J is TRBJ2-7, with D possibly TRBD2 on 5 matching bases. Material: CD8+ T cells from PBMCs. The CDR3 DNA follows: TGTGCCAGCAGCCCGCAAGGTGGCGGGCAAAGGGACGAGCAGTACGTC. This sequence encodes CASSPQGGGQRDEQYV.